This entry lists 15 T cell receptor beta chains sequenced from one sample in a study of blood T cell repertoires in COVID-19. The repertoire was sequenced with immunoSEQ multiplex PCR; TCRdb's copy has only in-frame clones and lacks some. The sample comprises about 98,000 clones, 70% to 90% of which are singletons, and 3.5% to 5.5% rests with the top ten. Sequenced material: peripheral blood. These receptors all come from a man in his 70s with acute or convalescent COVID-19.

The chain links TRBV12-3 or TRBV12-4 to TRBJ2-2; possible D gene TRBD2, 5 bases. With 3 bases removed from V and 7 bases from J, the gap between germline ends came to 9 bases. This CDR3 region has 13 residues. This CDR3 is CASSFSGYGELFF. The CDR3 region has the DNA TGTGCCAGCAGTTTTTCGGGGTACGGGGAGCTGTTTTTT.

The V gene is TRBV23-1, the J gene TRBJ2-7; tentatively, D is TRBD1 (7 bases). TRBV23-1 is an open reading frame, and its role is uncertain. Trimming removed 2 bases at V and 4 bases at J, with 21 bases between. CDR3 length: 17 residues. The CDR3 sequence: CASSQHLETGRTYEQYV. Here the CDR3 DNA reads TGCGCCAGCAGTCAACATTTGGAGACAGGGAGGACTTACGAGCAGTACGTC.

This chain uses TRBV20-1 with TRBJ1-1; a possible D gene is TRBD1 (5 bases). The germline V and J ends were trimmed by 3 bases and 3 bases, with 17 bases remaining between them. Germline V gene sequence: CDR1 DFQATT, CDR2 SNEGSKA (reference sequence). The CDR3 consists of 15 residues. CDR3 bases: TGCAGTGCTAGTTGGATAGAGGTACAGGACACTGAAGCTTTCTTT. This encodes CSASWIEVQDTEAFF.

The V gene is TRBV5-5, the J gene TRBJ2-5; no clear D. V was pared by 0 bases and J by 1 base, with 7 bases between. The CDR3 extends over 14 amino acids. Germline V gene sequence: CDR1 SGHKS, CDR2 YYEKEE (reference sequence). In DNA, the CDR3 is TGTGCCAGCAGCTTGGCTCAGTCCCAAGAGACCCAGTACTTC. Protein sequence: CASSLAQSQETQYF.

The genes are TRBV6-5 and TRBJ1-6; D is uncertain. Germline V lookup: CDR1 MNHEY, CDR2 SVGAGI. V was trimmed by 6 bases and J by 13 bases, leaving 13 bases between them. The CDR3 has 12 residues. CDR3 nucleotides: TGTGCCAGCAGACCCACGGTGGGCCCCCTCCACTTT. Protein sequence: CASRPTVGPLHF.

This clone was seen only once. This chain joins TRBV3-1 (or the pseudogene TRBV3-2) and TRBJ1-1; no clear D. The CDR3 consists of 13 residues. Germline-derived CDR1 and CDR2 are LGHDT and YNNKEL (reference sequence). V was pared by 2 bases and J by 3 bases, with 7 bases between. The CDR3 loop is CASSQQEDTEAFF. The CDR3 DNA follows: TGTGCCAGCAGCCAACAGGAGGACACTGAAGCTTTCTTT.

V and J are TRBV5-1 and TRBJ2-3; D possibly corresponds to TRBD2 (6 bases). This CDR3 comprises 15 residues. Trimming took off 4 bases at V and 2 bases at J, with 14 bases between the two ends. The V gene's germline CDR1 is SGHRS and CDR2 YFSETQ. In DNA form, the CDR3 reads TGCGCCAGCAGCCCAATGGGACTTATCACAGATACGCAGTATTTT. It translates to CASSPMGLITDTQYF. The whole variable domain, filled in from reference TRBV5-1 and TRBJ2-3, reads KAGVTQTPRYLIKTRGQQVTLSCSPISGHRSVSWYQQTPGQGLQFLFEYFSETQRNKGNFPGRFSGRQFSNSRSEMNVSTLELGDSALYLCASSPMGLITDTQYFGPGTRLTVL.

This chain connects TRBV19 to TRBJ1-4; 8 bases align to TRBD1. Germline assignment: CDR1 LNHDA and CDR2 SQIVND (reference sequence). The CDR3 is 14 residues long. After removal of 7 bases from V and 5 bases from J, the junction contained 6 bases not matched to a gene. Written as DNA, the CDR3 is TGTGCCAGTACCGAACAGGGGGGAAATGAAAAACTGTTTTTT. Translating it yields CASTEQGGNEKLFF.

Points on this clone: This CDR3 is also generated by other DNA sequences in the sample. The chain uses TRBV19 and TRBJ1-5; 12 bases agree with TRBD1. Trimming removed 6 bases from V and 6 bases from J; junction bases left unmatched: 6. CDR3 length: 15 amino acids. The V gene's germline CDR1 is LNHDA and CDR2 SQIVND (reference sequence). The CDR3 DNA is TGTGCCAGTAGCGCCGGGACAGGGGGCGGTCAGCCCCAGCATTTT. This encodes CASSAGTGGGQPQHF.

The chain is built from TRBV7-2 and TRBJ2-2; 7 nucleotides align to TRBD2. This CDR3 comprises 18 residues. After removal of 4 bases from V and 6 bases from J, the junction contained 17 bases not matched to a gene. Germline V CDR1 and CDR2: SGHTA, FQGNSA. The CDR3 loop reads CASSSSGGGNVYSGELFF. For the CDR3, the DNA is TGTGCCAGCAGCTCCTCGGGCGGGGGTAACGTATACTCCGGGGAGCTGTTTTTT.

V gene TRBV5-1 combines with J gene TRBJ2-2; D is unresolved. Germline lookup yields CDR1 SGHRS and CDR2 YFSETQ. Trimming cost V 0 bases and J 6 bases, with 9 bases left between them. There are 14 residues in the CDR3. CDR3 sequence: CASSLAKEAGELFF. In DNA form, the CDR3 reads TGCGCCAGCAGCTTGGCAAAAGAGGCCGGGGAGCTGTTTTTT.

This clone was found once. CDR3 amino acids: CASSPWTGFGENTIYF. The CDR3 DNA is TGTGCCAGCAGTCCATGGACAGGGTTTGGAGAAAACACCATATATTTT. The chain uses TRBV28 and TRBJ1-3; 8 positions agree with TRBD1. This CDR3 has 16 residues. Germline V gives CDR1 MDHEN, CDR2 SYDVKM. J lost 6 bases, V lost 5 bases, and 12 bases had no gene match. Using reference TRBV28 and TRBJ1-3 for the parts outside the CDR3, the full variable domain is DVKVTQSSRYLVKRTGEKVFLECVQDMDHENMFWYRQDPGLGLRLIYFSYDVKMKEKGDIPEGYSVSREKKERFSLILESASTNQTSMYLCASSPWTGFGENTIYFGEGSWLTVV.

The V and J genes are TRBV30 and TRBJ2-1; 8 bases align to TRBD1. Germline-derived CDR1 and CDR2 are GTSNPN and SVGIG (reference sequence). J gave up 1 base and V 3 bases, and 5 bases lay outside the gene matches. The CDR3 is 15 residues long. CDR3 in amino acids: CAWRTGVGSYNEQFF. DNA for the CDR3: TGTGCCTGGAGGACAGGGGTGGGGTCCTACAATGAGCAGTTCTTC.

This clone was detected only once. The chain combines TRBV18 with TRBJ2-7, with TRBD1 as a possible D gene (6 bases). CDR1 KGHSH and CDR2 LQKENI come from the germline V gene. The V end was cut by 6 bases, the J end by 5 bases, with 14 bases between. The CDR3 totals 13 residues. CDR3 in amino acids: CASSPYNRDEQYF. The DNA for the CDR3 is TGTGCCAGCTCCCCCTACAACAGGGACGAGCAGTACTTC.

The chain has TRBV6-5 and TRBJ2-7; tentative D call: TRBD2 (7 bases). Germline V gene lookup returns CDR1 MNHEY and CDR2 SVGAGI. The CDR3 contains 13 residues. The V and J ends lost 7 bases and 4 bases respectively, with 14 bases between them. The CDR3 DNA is TGTGCCAGCATGTGGGGGGGCGGGTACGAGCAGTACTTC. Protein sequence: CASMWGGGYEQYF.